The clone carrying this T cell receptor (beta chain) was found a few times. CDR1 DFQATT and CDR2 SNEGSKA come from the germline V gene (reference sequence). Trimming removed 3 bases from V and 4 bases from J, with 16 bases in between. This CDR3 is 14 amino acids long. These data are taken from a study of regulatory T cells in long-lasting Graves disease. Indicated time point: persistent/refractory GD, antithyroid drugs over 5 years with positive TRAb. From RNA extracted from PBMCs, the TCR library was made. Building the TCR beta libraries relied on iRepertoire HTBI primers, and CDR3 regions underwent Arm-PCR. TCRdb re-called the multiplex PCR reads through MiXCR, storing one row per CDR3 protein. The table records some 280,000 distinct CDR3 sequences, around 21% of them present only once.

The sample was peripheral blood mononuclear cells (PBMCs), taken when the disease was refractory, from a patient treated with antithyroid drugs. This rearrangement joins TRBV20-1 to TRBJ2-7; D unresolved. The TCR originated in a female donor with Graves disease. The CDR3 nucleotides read TGCAGTGCTAGGACCCGGACCTCGATGTACGAGCAGTACTTC. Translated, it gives CSARTRTSMYEQYF.